These T cell receptor beta chains were read from a single sample in a study of shared clonotypes between healthy human individuals. Only in-frame clones appear in the TCRdb table, and some are missing; sequencing was by immunoSEQ multiplex PCR. This sample has around 990,000 clones, with approximately 77% found just once. Sequences were obtained from memory CD4+ T cells from PBMCs. The receptors stem from a man younger than 35 in good health. Some clones in this sample may be carry-over from other donors' samples. Both conserved end residues are part of each CDR3. A D gene is named only where the DNA matches it firmly. The listing skips clone size in some rows; elsewhere it reads once, few, many or a size class.

TGTGCCAGCAGCGACAGACAGGGGTTATACGAGCAGTACTTC CASSDRQGLYEQYF few TRBJ2-7 TRBD1 TRBV7-2
TGTGCCAGCAGCAAGCGGGAGAGGGAGACCCAGTACTTC CASSKRERETQYF few TRBJ2-5 TRBD2 TRBV27
TGTGCCAGCAGCTTGGCCACGGGATCCTATGGCTACACCTTC CASSLATGSYGYTF . TRBJ1-2 . TRBV5-4
TGTGCCAGCAGCTTGCAGTTACCCGGGGACTATGGCTGCACCTTC CASSLQLPGDYGCTF . TRBJ1-2 . TRBV5-6
TGTGCCAGCAGTTCGAACAGGGGGCAAAACGAGCAGTACTTC CASSSNRGQNEQYF . TRBJ2-7 TRBD1 TRBV28
TGTGGGGGGGGCAAAGTGGGCAACACTGAAGCTTTCTTT CGGGKVGNTEAFF . TRBJ1-1 . TRBV28
TGCGCCAGCAGCATTTCGGGGGGGCCAAACACCATATATTTT CASSISGGPNTIYF . TRBJ1-3 . TRBV5-1
TGTGCCAGCAGTTTCCACAGGGGAGGTTACGAGCAGTACTTC CASSFHRGGYEQYF . TRBJ2-7 . TRBV28
TGCGCCAGCGGGGAGGGGGGCGCAGATACGCAGTATTTT CASGEGGADTQYF . TRBJ2-3 . TRBV5-1
TGTGCCAGCGTCTTAGGGGGGGCCTACAATGAGCAGTTCTTC CASVLGGAYNEQFF once TRBJ2-1 . TRBV28
TGTGCCAGCAGCGTAGAGGGGCGGGGGTCGGAGACCCAGTACTTC CASSVEGRGSETQYF . TRBJ2-5 TRBD2 TRBV9
TGTGCCAGCAGCTTGACGAGTCTCGCGGGAGTCCCCGTCCTGACTTTC CASSLTSLAGVPVLTF . TRBJ2-6 TRBD2 TRBV7-3
TGTGCCAGCAGCCAGAATACGCGGGAGGATCCACTTGCCAGTGAGTTCTTC CASSQNTREDPLASEFF . TRBJ2-1 TRBD2 TRBV14
TGCGCCAGCAGCCTCGATGGGACGCCCGGAAACACCATATATTTT CASSLDGTPGNTIYF . TRBJ1-3 . TRBV5-1
TGTGCCAGCAAGACACTACGTTCTAGCACAGATACGCAGTATTTT CASKTLRSSTDTQYF . TRBJ2-3 . TRBV27
TGTGCCAGCAGCTCCTGGACGGAAGATACGCAGTATTTT CASSSWTEDTQYF . TRBJ2-3 . TRBV7-6
TGTGCCAGCAGCGACGCCAGGGTTCGAGAGACCCAGTACTTC CASSDARVRETQYF . TRBJ2-5 . TRBV2
TGTGCCATCAGTGAGCCGGGGACTAGCGGCCACAACGGGCAGTACTTC CAISEPGTSGHNGQYF many TRBJ2-7 TRBD2 TRBV10-3
TGTGCCAGCAGCTTCAGGACAGGGGAGGGAGGCTACACCTTC CASSFRTGEGGYTF . TRBJ1-2 TRBD1 TRBV7-2
TGTGCCAGCACCATGGACCTTAACTATGGCTACACCTTC CASTMDLNYGYTF many TRBJ1-2 . TRBV28
TGTGCCAGCAGCCCTATCCACAGGGGCGGTAACACCGGGGAGCTGTTTTTT CASSPIHRGGNTGELFF once TRBJ2-2 TRBD1 TRBV7-8
TGTGCCAGCAGCCGGAGAGGGGGCTCTGAAGCTTTCTTT CASSRRGGSEAFF . TRBJ1-1 TRBD1 TRBV11-3
TGTGCCAGCTCGTTGGATATGAACACTGAAGCTTTCTTT CASSLDMNTEAFF once TRBJ1-1 . TRBV18
TGTGCCAGCAGTGATCCCAGGTACCCCTACGAGCAGTACTTC CASSDPRYPYEQYF . TRBJ2-7 . TRBV2
TGCGCCAGCAGCTTCCTAGCGGGAGGCGGAGATACGCAGTATTTT CASSFLAGGGDTQYF . TRBJ2-3 TRBD2 TRBV5-1
TGCGCCAGCAGCTCCGGGCCTTACACCGGGGAGCTGTTTTTT CASSSGPYTGELFF . TRBJ2-2 . TRBV5-1
TGTGCCAGCAGCTCCCAAGCAGATACGCAGTATTTT CASSSQADTQYF . TRBJ2-3 . TRBV7-3
TGTGCCTGGAGCAAGGTTTCAACTAATGAAAAACTGTTTTTT CAWSKVSTNEKLFF . TRBJ1-4 . TRBV30
TGCGCCAGCAACAGCGGGGTGGGGACAGATACGCAGTATTTT CASNSGVGTDTQYF . TRBJ2-3 TRBD2 TRBV4-1
TGTGCCAGCATATCGCTAGGGCCTAGCACAGATACGCAGTATTTT CASISLGPSTDTQYF . TRBJ2-3 . TRBV2
TGCGCCAGCTCAACCCGTGACTCTGGAAACACCATATATTTT CASSTRDSGNTIYF . TRBJ1-3 . TRBV4-1
TGTGCCAGCAGCGGTCGTGGCTCCACGGAGCAGTTCTTC CASSGRGSTEQFF . TRBJ2-1 . TRBV7-3
TGCGCCAGCAGCTTGGACGGGGGTCATGATGGCTACACCTTC CASSLDGGHDGYTF . TRBJ1-2 . TRBV5-1